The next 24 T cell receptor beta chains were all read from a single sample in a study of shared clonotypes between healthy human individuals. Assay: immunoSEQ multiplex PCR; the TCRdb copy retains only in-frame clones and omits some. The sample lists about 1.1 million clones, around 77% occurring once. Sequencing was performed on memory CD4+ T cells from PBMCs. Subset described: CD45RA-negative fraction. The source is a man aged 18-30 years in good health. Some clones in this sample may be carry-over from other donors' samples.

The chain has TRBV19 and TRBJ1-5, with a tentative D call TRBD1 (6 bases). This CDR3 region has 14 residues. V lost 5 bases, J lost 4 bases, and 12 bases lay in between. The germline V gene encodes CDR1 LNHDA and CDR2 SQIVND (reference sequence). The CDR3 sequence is CASSPFTGNQPQHF. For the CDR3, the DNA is TGTGCCAGTAGTCCCTTTACAGGGAATCAGCCCCAGCATTTT.

The CDR3 region is CASSQYDSASYEQYF. In DNA, the CDR3 is TGCGCCAGCAGCCAATACGACAGCGCATCCTACGAGCAGTACTTC. This chain links TRBV4-1 with TRBJ2-5; the D gene is possibly TRBD1 (5 bases). Matching the DNA end better, TRBJ2-7 makes the J call doubtful. CDR3 length: 15 amino acids. The germline V gene has CDR1 MGHRA and CDR2 YSYEKL.

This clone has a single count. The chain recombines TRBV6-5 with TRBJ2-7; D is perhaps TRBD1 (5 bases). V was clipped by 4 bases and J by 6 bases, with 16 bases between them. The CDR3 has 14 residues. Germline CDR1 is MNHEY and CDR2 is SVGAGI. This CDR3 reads CASSFNRGPGEQYF. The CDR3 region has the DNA TGTGCCAGCAGTTTTAATAGGGGCCCGGGCGAGCAGTACTTC.

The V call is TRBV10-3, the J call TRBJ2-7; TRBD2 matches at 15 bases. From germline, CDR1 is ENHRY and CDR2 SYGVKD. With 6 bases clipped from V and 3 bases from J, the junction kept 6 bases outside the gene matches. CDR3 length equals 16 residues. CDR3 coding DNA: TGTGCCATCAGCGACGGACTAGCGGGAGGGAACTACGAGCAGTACTTC. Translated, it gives CAISDGLAGGNYEQYF.

The CDR3 nucleotides read TGCAGCGTTGAGGGGACAGGGGGCAACGAGCAGTACTTC. Amino acids: CSVEGTGGNEQYF. The chain joins TRBV29-1 to TRBJ2-7; 12 bases are a match to TRBD1. The germline CDR1 and CDR2 sequences are SQVTM and ANQGSEA. J gave up 5 bases and V 3 bases, and 2 bases lay outside the gene matches. The CDR3 spans 13 residues.

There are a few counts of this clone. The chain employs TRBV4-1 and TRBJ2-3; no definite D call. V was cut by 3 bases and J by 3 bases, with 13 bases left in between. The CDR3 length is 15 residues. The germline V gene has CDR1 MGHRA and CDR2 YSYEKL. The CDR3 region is CASSQNRALTDTQYF. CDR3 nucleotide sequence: TGCGCCAGCAGCCAGAACCGGGCCTTAACAGATACGCAGTATTTT.

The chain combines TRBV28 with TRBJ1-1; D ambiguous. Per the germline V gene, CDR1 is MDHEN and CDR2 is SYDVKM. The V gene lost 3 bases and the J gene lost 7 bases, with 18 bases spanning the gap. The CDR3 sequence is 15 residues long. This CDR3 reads CASSFLGLKGNEAFF. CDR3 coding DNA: TGTGCCAGCAGTTTCCTGGGCTTGAAGGGAAATGAAGCTTTCTTT.

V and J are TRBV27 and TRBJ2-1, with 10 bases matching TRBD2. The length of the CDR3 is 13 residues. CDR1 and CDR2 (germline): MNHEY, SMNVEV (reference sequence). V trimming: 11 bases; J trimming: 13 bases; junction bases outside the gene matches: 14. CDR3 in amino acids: CAAAGGPGLGQFF. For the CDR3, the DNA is TGTGCCGCAGCGGGAGGGCCCGGGCTCGGCCAGTTCTTC.

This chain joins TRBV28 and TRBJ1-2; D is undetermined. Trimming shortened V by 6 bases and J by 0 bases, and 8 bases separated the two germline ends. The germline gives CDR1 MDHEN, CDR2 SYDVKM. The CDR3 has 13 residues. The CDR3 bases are TGTGCCAGCAGGTTACATACTAACTATGGCTACACCTTC. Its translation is CASRLHTNYGYTF.

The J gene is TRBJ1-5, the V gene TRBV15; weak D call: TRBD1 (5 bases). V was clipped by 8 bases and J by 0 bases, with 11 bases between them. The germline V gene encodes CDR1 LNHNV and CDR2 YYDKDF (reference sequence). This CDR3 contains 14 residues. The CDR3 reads CATQRGGSNQPQHF. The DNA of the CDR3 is TGTGCCACCCAGCGGGGCGGTAGCAATCAGCCCCAGCATTTT.

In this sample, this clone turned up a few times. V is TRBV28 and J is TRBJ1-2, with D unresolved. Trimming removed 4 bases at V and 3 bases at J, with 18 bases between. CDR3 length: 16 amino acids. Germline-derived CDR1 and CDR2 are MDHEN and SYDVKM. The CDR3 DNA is TGTGCCAGCAGTTCCACCAGTTGGAGGTGGGACTATGGCTACACCTTC. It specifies CASSSTSWRWDYGYTF.

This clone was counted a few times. This CDR3 reads CASSPVDRAEAFF. The CDR3 coding sequence is TGTGCCAGTAGTCCCGTAGACCGCGCTGAAGCTTTCTTT. This sequence joins TRBV19 and TRBJ1-1; D is unresolved. CDR3 length equals 13 residues. Germline assignment: CDR1 LNHDA and CDR2 SQIVND (reference sequence). The V gene lost 5 bases and the J gene lost 6 bases, with 13 bases spanning the gap.

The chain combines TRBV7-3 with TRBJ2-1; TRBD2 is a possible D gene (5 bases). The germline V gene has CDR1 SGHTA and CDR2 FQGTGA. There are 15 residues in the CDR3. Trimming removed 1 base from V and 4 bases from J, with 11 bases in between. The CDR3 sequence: CASSLIASTYNEQFF. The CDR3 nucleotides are TGTGCCAGCAGCTTAATTGCTAGCACATACAATGAGCAGTTCTTC.

In DNA, the CDR3 is TGTGCCAGCTCACCGATGGGAACGGAGACCCAGTACTTC. It specifies CASSPMGTETQYF. The chain uses TRBV18 and TRBJ2-5; D not certain. The CDR3 runs to 13 residues. The V end was cut by 3 bases, the J end by 5 bases, with 10 bases between. Germline V CDR1 and CDR2: KGHSH, LQKENI.

CDR3 coding DNA: TGTGCCAGCACCCAGTTCAACTATGGCTACACCTTC. This gives the protein CASTQFNYGYTF. The V gene is TRBV28, the J gene TRBJ1-2; no clear D. Between the trimmed V and J ends, which lost 7 bases and 2 bases, there was a span of 8 bases. The V gene's germline CDR1 is MDHEN and CDR2 SYDVKM. There are 12 residues in the CDR3.

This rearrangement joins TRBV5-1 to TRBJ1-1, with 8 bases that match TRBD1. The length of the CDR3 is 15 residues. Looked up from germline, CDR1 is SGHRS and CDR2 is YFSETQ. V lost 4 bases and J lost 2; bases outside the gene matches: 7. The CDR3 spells CASSPPGTGNTEAFF. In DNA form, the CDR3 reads TGCGCCAGCAGCCCACCGGGGACAGGCAACACTGAAGCTTTCTTT.

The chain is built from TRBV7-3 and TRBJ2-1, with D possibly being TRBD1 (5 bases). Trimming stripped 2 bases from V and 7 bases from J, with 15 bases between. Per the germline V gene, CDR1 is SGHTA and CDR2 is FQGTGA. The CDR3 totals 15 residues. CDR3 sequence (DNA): TGTGCCAGCAGCTTATCCCGCCAGGGTAGGAATGAGCAGTTCTTC. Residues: CASSLSRQGRNEQFF.

CDR3 in DNA: TGTGCCAGCAGCTTGGGCCCAGCCCCAGAGACCCAGTACTTC. Amino acids: CASSLGPAPETQYF. The genes are TRBV11-3 and TRBJ2-5, with no clear D. Trimming removed 3 bases from V and 4 bases from J, with 12 bases in between. CDR1 is SGHNT and CDR2 is YENEEA in the germline V gene. CDR3 length equals 14 residues.

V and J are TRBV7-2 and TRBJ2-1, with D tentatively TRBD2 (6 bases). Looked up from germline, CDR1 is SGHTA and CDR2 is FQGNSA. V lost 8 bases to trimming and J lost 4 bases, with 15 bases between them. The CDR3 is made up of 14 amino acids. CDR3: CASGQTSRYNEQFF. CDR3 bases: TGTGCCAGCGGACAAACTAGCCGGTACAATGAGCAGTTCTTC.

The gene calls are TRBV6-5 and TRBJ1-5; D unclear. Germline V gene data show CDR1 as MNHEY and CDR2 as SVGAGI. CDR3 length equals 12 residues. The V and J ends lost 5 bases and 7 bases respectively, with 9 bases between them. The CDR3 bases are TGTGCCAGCAGTAGTTATGGACAGCCCCAGCATTTT. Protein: CASSSYGQPQHF.

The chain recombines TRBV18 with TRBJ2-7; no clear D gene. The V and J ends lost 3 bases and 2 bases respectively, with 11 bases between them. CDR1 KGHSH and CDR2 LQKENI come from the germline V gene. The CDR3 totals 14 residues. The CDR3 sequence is CASSPVGSTYEQYF. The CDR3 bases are TGTGCCAGCTCACCGGTGGGGTCAACCTACGAGCAGTACTTC.

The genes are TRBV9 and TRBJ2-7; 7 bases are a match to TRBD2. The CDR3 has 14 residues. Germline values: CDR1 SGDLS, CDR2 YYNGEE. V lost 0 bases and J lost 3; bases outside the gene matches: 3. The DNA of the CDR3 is TGTGCCAGCAGCGTAGAAGCGGGACTCTACGAGCAGTACTTC. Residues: CASSVEAGLYEQYF.

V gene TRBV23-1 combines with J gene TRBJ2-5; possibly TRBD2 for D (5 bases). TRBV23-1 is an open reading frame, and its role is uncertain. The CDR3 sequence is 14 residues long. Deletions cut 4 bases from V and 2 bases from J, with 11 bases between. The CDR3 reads CASSRSGGQETQYF. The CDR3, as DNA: TGCGCCAGCAGTCGGTCAGGAGGTCAAGAGACCCAGTACTTC.

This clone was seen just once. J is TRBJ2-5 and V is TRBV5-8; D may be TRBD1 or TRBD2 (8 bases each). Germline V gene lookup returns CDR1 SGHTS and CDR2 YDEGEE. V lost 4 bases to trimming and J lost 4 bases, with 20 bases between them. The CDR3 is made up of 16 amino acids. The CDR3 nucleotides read TGTGCCAGCAGCCGGGGGGGCAGGGGGCGAGGAGAGACCCAGTACTTC. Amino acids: CASSRGGRGRGETQYF.